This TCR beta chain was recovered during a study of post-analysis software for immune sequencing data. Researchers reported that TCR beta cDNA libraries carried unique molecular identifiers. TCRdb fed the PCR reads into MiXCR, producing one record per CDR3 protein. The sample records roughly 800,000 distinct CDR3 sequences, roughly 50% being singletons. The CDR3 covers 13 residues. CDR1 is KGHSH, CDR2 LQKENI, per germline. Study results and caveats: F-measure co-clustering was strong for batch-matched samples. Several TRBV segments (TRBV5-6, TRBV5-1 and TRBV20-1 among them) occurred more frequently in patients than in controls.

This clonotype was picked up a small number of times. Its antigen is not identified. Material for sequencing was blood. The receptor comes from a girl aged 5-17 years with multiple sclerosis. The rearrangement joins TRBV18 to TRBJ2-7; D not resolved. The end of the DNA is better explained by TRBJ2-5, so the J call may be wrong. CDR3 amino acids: CASSPGNGETQYF. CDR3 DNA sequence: TGTGCCAGCTCACCAGGGAACGGAGAGACCCAGTACTTC.